The 29 T cell receptor beta chains reported below all come from one sample, sequenced in a study of T cell repertoires in cytomegalovirus infection. TCRdb independently ran MiXCR on the reads; one entry per CDR3 protein. The sample has 75,000 to 95,000 distinct CDR3 sequences, 40% to 50% seen once. For these receptors, no antigen is known. The material was CD8+ T cells from cultured PBMCs, obtained from culture after CMV antigen stimulation. The receptor source for this set is a human donor in good health (CMV status not recorded). Some clones in this sample may be carry-over from other donors' samples.

This clonotype has just a few counts. The V and J genes are TRBV7-2 and TRBJ2-1; possibly TRBD2 for D (6 bases). Trimming took 5 bases from V and 6 from J, leaving 11 bases between them. Germline V CDR1 and CDR2: SGHTA, FQGNSA. The CDR3 is 13 amino acids. Here the CDR3 DNA reads TGTGCCAGCAGCCCCCGGGACTCCAATGAGCAGTTCTTC. Its translation is CASSPRDSNEQFF.

The chain combines TRBV29-1 with TRBJ2-7, with 7 bases lining up with TRBD2. The CDR3 sequence is 13 residues long. Germline CDR1 and CDR2: SQVTM and ANQGSEA. J lost 3 bases, V lost 6 bases, and 8 bases had no gene match. CDR3 region: CSVRTTSDYEQYF. CDR3 coding DNA: TGCAGCGTCCGTACAACTAGCGACTACGAGCAGTACTTC.

This chain connects TRBV6-2 or TRBV6-3 to TRBJ2-1; possible D gene TRBD2, 7 bases. The germline V gene has CDR1 MNHEY and CDR2 SVGEGT. Trimming pared 6 bases from V and 3 bases from J, leaving 12 bases between. The CDR3 contains 14 residues. The CDR3, as DNA: TGTGCCAGCAGAGGGGGGGGCGTCTACAATGAGCAGTTCTTC. Encoded protein: CASRGGGVYNEQFF.

Ten or more counts support this clonotype. This chain joins TRBV7-2 and TRBJ2-7; 8 bases fit TRBD1. The CDR3 length is 15 residues. After removal of 5 bases from V and 2 bases from J, the junction contained 8 bases not matched to a gene. Germline CDR1 and CDR2: SGHTA and FQGNSA. DNA of the CDR3: TGTGCCAGCAGCGTAACCGGGACAGGACCCTACGAGCAGTACTTC. Residues: CASSVTGTGPYEQYF.

The genes are TRBV10-2 and TRBJ1-4, with 10 nucleotides matching TRBD1. Per germline, CDR1 WSHSY and CDR2 SAAADI. This CDR3 is built from 13 residues. J was trimmed by 8 bases and V by 8 bases; bases with no gene match: 5. As DNA, the CDR3 is TGCGCCAGCGGTGGGACAGGGGAGGAAAAACTGTTTTTT. Translated, it gives CASGGTGEEKLFF.

The gene calls are TRBV28 and TRBJ2-7; D assignment may be TRBD1 or TRBD2 (6 bases each). The CDR3 consists of 14 residues. The V gene lost 11 bases and the J gene lost 5 bases, with 22 bases spanning the gap. Germline V gives CDR1 MDHEN, CDR2 SYDVKM. The CDR3 loop is CAGALGGSSDEQYF. DNA of the CDR3: TGTGCCGGAGCGCTAGGGGGGAGTAGCGACGAGCAGTACTTC.

The rearrangement uses TRBV6-2 or TRBV6-3 and TRBJ2-7; D remains ambiguous. Germline V gives CDR1 MNHEY, CDR2 SVGEGT. The CDR3 runs 12 residues. Trimming removed 7 bases from V and 2 bases from J, with 9 bases in between. CDR3 coding DNA: TGTGCCAGCAACCCAGGACCCTACGAGCAGTACTTC. This encodes CASNPGPYEQYF.

This sequence joins TRBV4-2 and TRBJ1-2; 8 nucleotides line up with TRBD1. The ends lost 10 bases at V and 6 bases at J; junction bases unmatched: 16. CDR1 is LGHNA, CDR2 YNFKEQ, per germline. CDR3 length equals 15 residues. The CDR3, as DNA: TGTGCCACTCAAGGGCCGGCAGGGGGCGCGGATGGCTACACCTTC. Protein product: CATQGPAGGADGYTF.

The gene calls are TRBV12-3 or TRBV12-4 and TRBJ1-1, with 9 positions matching TRBD1. V was pared by 2 bases and J by 11 bases, with 6 bases of the junction left unmatched. This CDR3 is built from 13 residues. The chain's CDR3 is CASSLRQGDEAFF. Written as DNA, the CDR3 is TGTGCCAGCAGTTTACGACAGGGGGACGAGGCTTTCTTT.

The chain employs TRBV28 and TRBJ2-7; possibly TRBD1 for D (5 bases). The CDR3 is made up of 15 amino acids. Germline CDR1 and CDR2: MDHEN and SYDVKM. V gave up 2 bases and J gave up 3 bases, with 14 bases separating them. The CDR3, as DNA: TGTGCCAGCAGTTTAAACACGGACACCGGCTACGAGCAGTACTTC. Residues: CASSLNTDTGYEQYF.

This clonotype was seen only once. The chain has TRBV12-3 or TRBV12-4 and TRBJ1-3, with D possibly being TRBD1 (6 bases). The CDR3 runs 15 residues. Trimming left V 7 bases short and J 0 bases short, with 13 bases between. The CDR3, as DNA: TGTGCCAGCAACCTACAGGGTATCTCTGGAAACACCATATATTTT. Amino acid sequence: CASNLQGISGNTIYF.

V and J are TRBV20-1 and TRBJ2-5, with 8 bases aligning to TRBD2. The J segment lost 1 base and the V segment lost 1 base, leaving 8 bases of the junction unmatched. This CDR3 spans 16 amino acids. Germline loops: CDR1 DFQATT, CDR2 SNEGSKA (reference sequence). DNA of the CDR3: TGCAGTGCTAGAGCGACTAGCGCGCTCACCCAAGAGACCCAGTACTTC. It translates to CSARATSALTQETQYF.

This clonotype was seen a single time. For the CDR3, the DNA is TGTGCCAGCAGCACCCAGACCCATAACAGGGATGAAGCTTTCTTT. Its protein is CASSTQTHNRDEAFF. This chain links TRBV13 with TRBJ1-1, with D possibly being TRBD1 (6 bases). Looked up from germline, CDR1 is PRHDT and CDR2 is FYEKMQ (reference sequence). Trimming removed 5 bases from V and 7 bases from J, with 20 bases in between. The CDR3 is 15 amino acids.

CDR3: CASSLGLAGGYTDTQYF. Written as DNA, the CDR3 is TGTGCCAGCAGCTTGGGACTAGCGGGGGGGTACACAGATACGCAGTATTTT. The chain is built from TRBV7-6 and TRBJ2-3, with 16 bases identical to TRBD2. The V gene's germline CDR1 is SGHVS and CDR2 FNYEAQ. The CDR3 consists of 17 residues. V shed 3 bases and J 2 bases; nucleotides not matched to a gene: 2. The entire variable domain, with the rest obtained from reference TRBV7-6 and TRBJ2-3, is as follows: GAGVSQSPRYKVTKRGQDVALRCDPISGHVSLYWYRQALGQGPEFLTYFNYEAQQDKSGLPNDRFSAERPEGSISTLTIQRTEQRDSAMYRCASSLGLAGGYTDTQYFGPGTRLTVL.

The chain has TRBV7-8 and TRBJ2-1; tentative D call: TRBD1 (6 bases). Germline loops: CDR1 SGHVS, CDR2 FQNEAQ. The CDR3 is made up of 16 amino acids. Trimming cost V 5 bases and J 4 bases, with 18 bases left between them. CDR3 loop: CASSPEAGEPYNEQFF. Here the CDR3 DNA reads TGTGCCAGCAGCCCTGAAGCAGGGGAGCCTTACAATGAGCAGTTCTTC.

This chain connects TRBV15 to TRBJ1-5, with no clear D. The germline CDR1 and CDR2 sequences are LNHNV and YYDKDF (reference sequence). Trimming stripped 0 bases from V and 3 bases from J, with 9 bases between. The CDR3 has 15 amino acids. Here the CDR3 reads CATSRDFSANQPQHF. The CDR3 DNA follows: TGTGCCACCAGCAGAGATTTCAGTGCCAATCAGCCCCAGCATTTT.

This clonotype came up a few times. The chain has TRBV7-9 and TRBJ2-1, with no clear D. The CDR3 has 12 amino acids. V lost 1 base to trimming and J lost 9 bases, with 7 bases between them. Germline CDR1 SEHNR, CDR2 FQNEAQ (reference sequence). This chain's CDR3 is CASSLGASEQFF. The CDR3 nucleotides read TGTGCCAGCAGCTTAGGCGCCTCTGAGCAGTTCTTC. The variable domain in full, with the rest retrieved from reference TRBV7-9 and TRBJ2-1, is DTGVSQNPRHKITKRGQNVTFRCDPISEHNRLYWYRQTLGQGPEFLTYFQNEAQLEKSRLLSDRFSAERPKGSFSTLEIQRTEQGDSAMYLCASSLGASEQFFGPGTRLTVL.

This chain connects TRBV12-5 to TRBJ1-2; 10 bases are shared with TRBD1. The CDR3 is made up of 15 amino acids. Germline CDR1 reads LGHNT; CDR2 reads FRNRAP. V dropped 5 bases and J dropped 0; count of bases not matched to a gene: 3. In nucleotides, the CDR3 is TGTGCTAGTGGTACTGGGACAGGGGCTAACTATGGCTACACCTTC. It is translated as CASGTGTGANYGYTF.

The chain uses TRBV7-8 and TRBJ1-1; D not certain. Germline CDR1 reads SGHVS; CDR2 reads FQNEAQ. Trimming stripped 9 bases from V and 4 bases from J, with 12 bases between. The CDR3 has 12 residues. CDR3: CASSAWGTEAFF. The CDR3 region has the DNA TGTGCCAGTTCGGCCTGGGGCACTGAAGCTTTCTTT.

This clonotype was recorded a few times. The chain has TRBV7-6 and TRBJ2-3, with TRBD1 matching 7 bases. The CDR3 totals 14 residues. Looked up from germline, CDR1 is SGHVS and CDR2 is FNYEAQ. J gave up 4 bases and V 0 bases, and 1 base lay outside the gene matches. The DNA of the CDR3 is TGTGCCAGCAGCTTAGCGCAGGGGGCAGATACGCAGTATTTT. Encoded protein: CASSLAQGADTQYF.

This clonotype was seen more than once but under ten times. The chain couples TRBV7-2 to TRBJ1-2, with D unresolved. This CDR3 comprises 12 residues. Trimming pared 5 bases from V and 2 bases from J, leaving 6 bases between. The germline V gene encodes CDR1 SGHTA and CDR2 FQGNSA. CDR3 sequence reads: CASSPGNYGYTF. DNA of the CDR3: TGTGCCAGCAGCCCCGGGAACTATGGCTACACCTTC.

The rearrangement links TRBV20-1 to TRBJ2-5, with TRBD2 matching over 11 bases. Germline-derived CDR1 and CDR2 are DFQATT and SNEGSKA (reference sequence). V lost 6 bases, J lost 1 base, and 19 bases stayed unmatched. The CDR3 is made up of 19 amino acids. CDR3 amino acids: CSANIGLAGDLEPQETQYF. The CDR3 region has the DNA TGCAGTGCAAATATAGGACTAGCGGGCGATCTTGAGCCCCAAGAGACCCAGTACTTC.

CDR3 amino acids: CASSLFRGGGGYTF. DNA of the CDR3: TGTGCCAGCAGTTTATTTAGGGGGGGGGGTGGCTACACCTTC. The V call is TRBV28, the J call TRBJ1-2, with a weak D call TRBD1 (6 bases). V shed 1 base and J shed 7 bases, with 13 bases lying between them. This CDR3 has 14 amino acids. Per the germline V gene, CDR1 is MDHEN and CDR2 is SYDVKM.

The rearrangement links TRBV28 to TRBJ1-5, with 7 nucleotides matching TRBD1. Germline trimming cut 2 bases from V and 4 bases from J; bases unmatched to any gene: 14. The CDR3 has 18 amino acids. The germline CDR1 and CDR2 sequences are MDHEN and SYDVKM. CDR3 residues: CASSLLTGAGEINQPQHF. For the CDR3, the DNA is TGTGCCAGCAGTTTACTTACAGGGGCGGGGGAAATAAATCAGCCCCAGCATTTT.

J is TRBJ2-7 and V is TRBV4-1, with D hard to call. The CDR3 consists of 16 residues. Germline assignment: CDR1 MGHRA and CDR2 YSYEKL. The V gene lost 0 bases and the J gene lost 6 bases, with 18 bases spanning the gap. This chain's CDR3 is CASSQEGSALGSEQYF. CDR3 nucleotide sequence: TGCGCCAGCAGCCAAGAAGGTTCGGCTCTCGGCTCCGAGCAGTACTTC.

The chain employs TRBV19 and TRBJ2-3; possible D gene TRBD1, 5 bases. Between the trimmed V and J ends, which lost 5 bases and 5 bases, there was a span of 14 bases. This CDR3 region has 14 residues. CDR1 is LNHDA and CDR2 is SQIVND in the germline V gene (reference sequence). In DNA, the CDR3 is TGTGCCAGTAGTTCCACCGAGCAGGGAGATACGCAGTATTTT. It yields the protein CASSSTEQGDTQYF.

This clonotype was observed a handful of times. V and J are TRBV7-2 and TRBJ1-2; perhaps TRBD1 as D (6 bases). Trimming removed 4 bases from V and 6 bases from J, with 18 bases in between. The CDR3 has 15 amino acids. The germline V gene has CDR1 SGHTA and CDR2 FQGNSA. As DNA, the CDR3 is TGTGCCAGCAGCTCCACAGGGAGTGGATGGGATGGCTACACCTTC. Encoded protein: CASSSTGSGWDGYTF. Full variable domain (remainder filled in from reference TRBV7-2 and TRBJ1-2): GAGVSQSPSNKVTEKGKDVELRCDPISGHTALYWYRQSLGQGLEFLIYFQGNSAPDKSGLPSDRFSAERTGGSVSTLTIQRTQQEDSAVYLCASSSTGSGWDGYTFGSGTRLTVV.

This clonotype was recorded a few times. The chain links TRBV7-8 to TRBJ1-3; TRBD1 aligns across 8 bases. V trimming: 4 bases; J trimming: 2 bases; junction bases outside the gene matches: 4. Germline values: CDR1 SGHVS, CDR2 FQNEAQ. There are 15 residues in the CDR3. The CDR3 sequence is CASSYGQGPGNTIYF. As DNA, the CDR3 is TGTGCCAGCAGCTACGGACAGGGCCCTGGAAACACCATATATTTT.

This clonotype was observed a handful of times. The J gene is TRBJ2-1, the V gene TRBV7-2; TRBD1 or TRBD2 may be the D gene (5 bases each). Trimming left V 3 bases short and J 7 bases short, with 16 bases between. This CDR3 is 15 amino acids long. Germline CDR1 and CDR2: SGHTA and FQGNSA. CDR3 amino acids: CASSFRGSSGNEQFF. The DNA of the CDR3 is TGTGCCAGCAGCTTCCGGGGCTCATCTGGGAATGAGCAGTTCTTC.